This T cell receptor (beta chain) comes out of a study of post-analysis software for immune sequencing data. Background on the study: Recorded disease courses covered relapsing-remitting, secondary progressive and progressive-relapsing multiple sclerosis. Some patients had no subtype annotation. Study-level findings and limits: Multiple sclerosis patients had significantly lower normalized Chao1 diversity than controls. In patients, about five TRBV segments were more frequent than in controls, with TRBV5-6, TRBV5-1 and TRBV20-1 among them. Those samples that were prepared in the same batch co-clustered strongly by F measure.

Worth noting for this clonotype: As yet, its antigen is unknown.

The germline CDR1 and CDR2 sequences are ENHRY and SYGVKD. The V segment lost 4 bases and the J segment 7 bases; nucleotides outside the gene matches: 10. The CDR3 covers 16 residues. Unique molecular identifiers had been added to the TCR beta cDNA libraries. Researchers reported some 500,000 cDNA molecules coming from roughly 1 to 10 million T cells. TCRdb ran MiXCR on the PCR reads and lists one entry per CDR3 protein. The repertoire holds hundreds of thousands of distinct CDR3 sequences, with approximately 30% as singletons. The origin of this receptor is a girl aged 5-17 years with multiple sclerosis. Sequenced input: blood. The chain carries TRBV10-3 and TRBJ2-7; TRBD2 agrees at 13 bases. The CDR3 protein is CAISGIGLAGVNEQYF. The CDR3 DNA is TGTGCCATCAGTGGCATCGGACTAGCGGGAGTTAATGAGCAGTACTTC.